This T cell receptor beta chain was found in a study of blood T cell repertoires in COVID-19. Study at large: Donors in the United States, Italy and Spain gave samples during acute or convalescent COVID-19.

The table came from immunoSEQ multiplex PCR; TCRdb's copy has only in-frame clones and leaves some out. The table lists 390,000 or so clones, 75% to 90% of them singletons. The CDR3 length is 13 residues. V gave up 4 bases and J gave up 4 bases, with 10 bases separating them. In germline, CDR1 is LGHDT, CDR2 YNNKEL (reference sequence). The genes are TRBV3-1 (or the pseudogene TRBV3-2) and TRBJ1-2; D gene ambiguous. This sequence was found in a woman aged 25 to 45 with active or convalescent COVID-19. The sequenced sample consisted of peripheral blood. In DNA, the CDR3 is TGTGCCAGCAGCCCGCGGGGAGGCTATGGCTACACCTTC. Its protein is CASSPRGGYGYTF.